Below are 4 T cell receptor beta chains sequenced from a single sample in a study of Tregs in tolerant kidney transplant recipients. Sequenced by immunoSEQ multiplex PCR; TCRdb stores in-frame clones only, minus some. This table holds roughly 250,000 clones, around 81% found once. The specimen sequenced was CD4+ T cells from blood. These receptors originate from a human donor in good health.

The chain joins TRBV18 to TRBJ2-3; TRBD2 aligns across 8 bases. The V gene's germline CDR1 is KGHSH and CDR2 LQKENI. The CDR3 sequence is 20 residues long. Trimming took 3 bases from V and 1 from J; bases not matched to a gene: 18. CDR3 residues: CASSPPLGVWREVGTDTQYF. CDR3 nucleotide sequence: TGTGCCAGCTCACCCCCTCTTGGAGTCTGGCGGGAGGTGGGCACAGATACGCAGTATTTT. Variable domain in full (rest from reference TRBV18 and TRBJ2-3): NAGVMQNPRHLVRRRGQEARLRCSPMKGHSHVYWYRQLPEEGLKFMVYLQKENIIDESGMPKERFSAEFPKEGPSILRIQQVVRGDSAAYFCASSPPLGVWREVGTDTQYFGPGTRLTVL.

This clone was found a few times. V usage is TRBV6-1 and J usage is TRBJ2-7, with TRBD2 as a possible D gene (5 bases). The CDR3 sequence is 14 residues long. CDR1 is MNHNS and CDR2 is SASEGT in the germline V gene. Trimming removed 5 bases from V and 2 bases from J, with 13 bases in between. This chain's CDR3 is CASSSRGSAYEQYF. The CDR3 bases are TGTGCCAGCAGTTCCCGGGGTAGCGCCTACGAGCAGTACTTC.

The genes are TRBV2 and TRBJ1-4, with a tentative D call TRBD1 (5 bases). Trimming removed 4 bases at V and 7 bases at J, with 19 bases between. This CDR3 contains 16 residues. Germline CDR1 and CDR2: SNHLY and FYNNEI. The CDR3 DNA follows: TGTGCCAGCAGTGGGTTCGCCGGGGCCATCGGTGAAAAACTGTTTTTT. It translates to CASSGFAGAIGEKLFF.

The chain has TRBV7-3 and TRBJ2-3; D perhaps matches TRBD2 (5 bases). Germline CDR1 SGHTA, CDR2 FQGTGA. The CDR3 has 15 residues. The ends were cut back, 2 bases at V and 1 base at J, with 10 bases in the middle. The CDR3 region is CASSLALAGTDTQYF. CDR3 in DNA: TGTGCCAGCAGCTTAGCGCTAGCCGGCACAGATACGCAGTATTTT.